This T cell receptor (beta chain) was identified in a study of radiation and T cells in renal cell carcinoma. Study-wide results and caveats: Top tumor clonotypes rose in blood 2 weeks post-radiation, then contracted.

Time point reported: baseline pretreatment blood. Treatment in this sample: 15 Gy SBRT to primary tumor, nephrectomy 4 weeks later. Serial blood draws occurred at baseline and 2 and 4 weeks post-SBRT. This renal cell carcinoma was of the clear cell type. Concerning this clone: Its antigen is unidentified.

Germline V gene lookup returns CDR1 MNHNS and CDR2 SASEGT. The CDR3 length is 13 residues. V gave up 11 bases and J gave up 8 bases, with 18 bases separating them. The assay was immunoSEQ multiplex PCR, and TCRdb's table has in-frame clones only and misses some. This table holds about 130,000 clones, roughly 84% found once. This TCR was sampled from a woman aged 50 to 60 with renal cell carcinoma. The source was blood, collected from a patient whose treatment included radiotherapy and nephrectomy. The chain carries TRBV6-1 and TRBJ1-4, with a possible D match to TRBD1 (6 bases). Here the CDR3 reads CAAIGTRGEKLFF. The CDR3 DNA sequence: TGTGCCGCGATCGGGACACGGGGGGAAAAACTGTTTTTT.